This T cell receptor (beta chain) is from a study of cytomegalovirus exposure and HLA in healthy donors. Whole-study findings and limits: HLA restriction was apparent for most CMV-associated TCR beta chains in a later analysis. Information on immune exposure was restricted to one variable (CMV serostatus). Among TCR beta chains, those listed as cytomegalovirus-associated numbered roughly 150.

Primers: 60 Vbeta forward and 13 Jbeta reverse. Methods used by the authors: Counted up in a later analysis, unique TCR beta chains came to approximately 83 million, with around 9.9 million shared. Produced via immunoSEQ multiplex PCR; TCRdb's table is partial and in-frame only. The D gene and trimming were derived from the DNA, and the V and J assignments and clone size from that table. Its table records tens of thousands of clones. CDR1 SQVTM and CDR2 ANQGSEA come from the germline V gene. The length of the CDR3 is 14 residues. V lost 4 bases to trimming and J lost 2 bases; unmatched junction nucleotides: 5. On this clone: Its antigen remains unidentified.

V and J are TRBV29-1 and TRBJ2-7; TRBD1 agrees at 10 bases. The TCR sequence derives from a man aged 50 to 60 in good health and CMV-seronegative. Material for sequencing was PBMCs. The chain's CDR3 is CSVVGQGMAYEQYF. The DNA of the CDR3 is TGCAGCGTTGTGGGACAGGGGATGGCCTACGAGCAGTACTTC.